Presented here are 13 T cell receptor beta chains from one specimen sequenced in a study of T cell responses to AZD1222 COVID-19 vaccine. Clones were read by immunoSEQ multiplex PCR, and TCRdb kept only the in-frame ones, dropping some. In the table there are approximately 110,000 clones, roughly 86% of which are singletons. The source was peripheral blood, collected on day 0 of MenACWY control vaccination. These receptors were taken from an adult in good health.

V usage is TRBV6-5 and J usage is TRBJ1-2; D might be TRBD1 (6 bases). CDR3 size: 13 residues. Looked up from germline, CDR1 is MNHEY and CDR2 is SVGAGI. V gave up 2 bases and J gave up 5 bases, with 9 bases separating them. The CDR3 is CASSYGQLYGYTF. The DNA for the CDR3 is TGTGCCAGCAGTTACGGACAGCTTTATGGCTACACCTTC.

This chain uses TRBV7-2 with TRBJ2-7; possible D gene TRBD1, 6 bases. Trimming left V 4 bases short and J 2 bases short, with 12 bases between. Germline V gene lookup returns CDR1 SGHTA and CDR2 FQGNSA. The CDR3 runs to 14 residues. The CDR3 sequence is CASSSGTNTYEQYF. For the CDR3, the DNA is TGTGCCAGCAGCTCCGGGACAAACACCTACGAGCAGTACTTC.

CDR3 loop: CASTNPSSPHTEAFF. The CDR3, as DNA: TGTGCCAGCACCAACCCTAGCTCGCCCCACACTGAAGCTTTCTTT. The gene calls are TRBV6-5 and TRBJ1-1; D is uncertain. V dropped 7 bases and J dropped 3 bases, with 18 bases sitting between them. This CDR3 region has 15 residues. The germline V gene has CDR1 MNHEY and CDR2 SVGAGI.

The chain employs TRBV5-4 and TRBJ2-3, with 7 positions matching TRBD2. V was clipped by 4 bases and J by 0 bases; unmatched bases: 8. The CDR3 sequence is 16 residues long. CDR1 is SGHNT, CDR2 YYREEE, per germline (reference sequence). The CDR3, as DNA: TGTGCCAGCAGCCGACCCGTTAGCGGGAGCACAGATACGCAGTATTTT. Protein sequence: CASSRPVSGSTDTQYF.

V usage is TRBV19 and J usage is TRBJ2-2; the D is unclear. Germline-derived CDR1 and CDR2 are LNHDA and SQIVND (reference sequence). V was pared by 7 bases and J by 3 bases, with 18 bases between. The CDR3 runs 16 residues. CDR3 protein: CASTRRVAVDTGELFF. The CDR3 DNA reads TGTGCCAGTACTAGACGGGTGGCAGTGGACACCGGGGAGCTGTTTTTT.

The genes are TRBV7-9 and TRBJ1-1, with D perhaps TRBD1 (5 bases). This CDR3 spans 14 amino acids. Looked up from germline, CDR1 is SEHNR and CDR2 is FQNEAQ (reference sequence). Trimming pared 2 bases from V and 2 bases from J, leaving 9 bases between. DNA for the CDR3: TGTGCCAGCAGCTTACCCTGGACAAACACTGAAGCTTTCTTT. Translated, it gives CASSLPWTNTEAFF.

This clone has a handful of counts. The CDR3 nucleotides read TGTGCCAGCAGTGAGACAGGGGTCAGCGAGCAGTACTTC. Amino acid sequence: CASSETGVSEQYF. The chain links TRBV6-4 to TRBJ2-7; 8 positions agree with TRBD1. Germline CDR1 is MRHNA and CDR2 is SNTAGT. The CDR3 has 13 residues. V was clipped by 3 bases and J by 6 bases; unmatched bases: 4.

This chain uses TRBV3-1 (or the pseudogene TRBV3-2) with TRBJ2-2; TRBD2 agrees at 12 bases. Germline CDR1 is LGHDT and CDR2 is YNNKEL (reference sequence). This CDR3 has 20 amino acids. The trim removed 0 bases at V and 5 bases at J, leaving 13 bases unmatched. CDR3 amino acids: CASSQDGTSGRLGNTGELFF. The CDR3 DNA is TGTGCCAGCAGCCAAGATGGTACTAGCGGGAGGTTGGGTAATACCGGGGAGCTGTTTTTT.

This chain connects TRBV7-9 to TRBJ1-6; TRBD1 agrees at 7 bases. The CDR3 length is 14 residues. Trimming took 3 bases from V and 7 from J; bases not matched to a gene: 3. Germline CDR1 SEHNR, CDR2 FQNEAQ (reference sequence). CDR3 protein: CASSFGTANSPLHF. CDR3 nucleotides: TGTGCCAGCAGCTTTGGGACAGCCAATTCACCCCTCCACTTT. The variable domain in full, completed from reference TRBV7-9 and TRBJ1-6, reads DTGVSQNPRHKITKRGQNVTFRCDPISEHNRLYWYRQTLGQGPEFLTYFQNEAQLEKSRLLSDRFSAERPKGSFSTLEIQRTEQGDSAMYLCASSFGTANSPLHFGNGTRLTVT.

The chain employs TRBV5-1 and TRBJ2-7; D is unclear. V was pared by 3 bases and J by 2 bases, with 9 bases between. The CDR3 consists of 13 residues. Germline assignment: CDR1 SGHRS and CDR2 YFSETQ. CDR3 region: CASSSQNPYEQYF. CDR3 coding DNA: TGCGCCAGCAGCTCTCAGAACCCCTACGAGCAGTACTTC.

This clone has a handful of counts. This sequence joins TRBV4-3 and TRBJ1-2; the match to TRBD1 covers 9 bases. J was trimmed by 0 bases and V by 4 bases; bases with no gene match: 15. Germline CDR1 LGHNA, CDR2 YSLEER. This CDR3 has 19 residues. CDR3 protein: CASSRTPGTGYYSNYGYTF. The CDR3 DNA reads TGCGCCAGCAGCCGAACTCCGGGGACAGGGTATTATTCTAACTATGGCTACACCTTC.

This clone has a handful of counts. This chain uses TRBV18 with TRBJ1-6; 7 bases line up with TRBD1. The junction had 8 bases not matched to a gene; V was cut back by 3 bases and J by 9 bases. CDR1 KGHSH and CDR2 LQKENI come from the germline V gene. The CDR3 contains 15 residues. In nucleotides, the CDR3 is TGTGCCAGCTCACCGTATACAGGGGAGGGTTCACCCCTCCACTTT. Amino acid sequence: CASSPYTGEGSPLHF.

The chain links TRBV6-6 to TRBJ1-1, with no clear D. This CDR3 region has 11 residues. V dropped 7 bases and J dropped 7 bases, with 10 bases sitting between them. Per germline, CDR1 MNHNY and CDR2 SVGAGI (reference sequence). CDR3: CASTRHGEAFF. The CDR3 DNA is TGTGCCAGCACCCGACACGGTGAAGCTTTCTTT.